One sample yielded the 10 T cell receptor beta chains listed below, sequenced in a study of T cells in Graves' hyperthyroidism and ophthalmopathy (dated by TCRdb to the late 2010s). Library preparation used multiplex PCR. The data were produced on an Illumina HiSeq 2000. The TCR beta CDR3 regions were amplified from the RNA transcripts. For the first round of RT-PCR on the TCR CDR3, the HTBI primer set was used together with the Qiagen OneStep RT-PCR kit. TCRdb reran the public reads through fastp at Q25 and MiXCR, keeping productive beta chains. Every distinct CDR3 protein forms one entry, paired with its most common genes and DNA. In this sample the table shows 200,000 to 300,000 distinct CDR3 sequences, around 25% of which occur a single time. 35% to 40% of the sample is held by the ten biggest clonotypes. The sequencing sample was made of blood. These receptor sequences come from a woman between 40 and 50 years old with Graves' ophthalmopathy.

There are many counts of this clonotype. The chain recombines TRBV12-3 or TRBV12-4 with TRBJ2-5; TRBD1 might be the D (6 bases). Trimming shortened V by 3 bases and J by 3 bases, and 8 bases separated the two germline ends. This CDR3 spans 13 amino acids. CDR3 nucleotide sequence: TGTGCCAGCAGTTTTTGGGACAAAGAGACCCAGTACTTC. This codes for CASSFWDKETQYF.

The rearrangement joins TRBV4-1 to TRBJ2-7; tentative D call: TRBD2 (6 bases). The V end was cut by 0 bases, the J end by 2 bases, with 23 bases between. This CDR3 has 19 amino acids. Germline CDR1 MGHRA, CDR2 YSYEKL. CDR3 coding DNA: TGCGCCAGCAGCCAAGACCGGGACTTCGAGGACAACGGAGCCTACGAGCAGTACTTC. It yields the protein CASSQDRDFEDNGAYEQYF.

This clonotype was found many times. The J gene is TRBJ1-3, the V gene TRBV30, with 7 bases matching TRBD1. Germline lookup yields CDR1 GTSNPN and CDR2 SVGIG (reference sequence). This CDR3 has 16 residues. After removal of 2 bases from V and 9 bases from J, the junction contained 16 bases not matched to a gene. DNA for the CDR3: TGTGCCTGGAGTCCCCAGGGACAGTGGGCTGGAGGCACCATATATTTT. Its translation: CAWSPQGQWAGGTIYF.

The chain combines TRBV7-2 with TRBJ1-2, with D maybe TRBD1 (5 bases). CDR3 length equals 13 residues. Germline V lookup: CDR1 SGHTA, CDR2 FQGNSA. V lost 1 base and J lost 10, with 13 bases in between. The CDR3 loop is CASSLEGVRAYTF. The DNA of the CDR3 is TGTGCCAGCAGCTTAGAAGGGGTGAGGGCCTACACCTTC.

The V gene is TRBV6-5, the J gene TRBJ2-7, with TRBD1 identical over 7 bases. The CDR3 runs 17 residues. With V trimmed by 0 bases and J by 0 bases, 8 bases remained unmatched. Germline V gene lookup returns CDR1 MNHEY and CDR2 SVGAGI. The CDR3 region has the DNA TGTGCCAGCAGTTACTCATTAGGCGCAGGGGGCTCCTACGAGCAGTACTTC. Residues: CASSYSLGAGGSYEQYF.

The CDR3 reads CASRQEIKTGELFF. The CDR3 coding sequence is TGTGCCAGCCGCCAGGAGATCAAAACCGGGGAGCTGTTTTTT. The J gene is TRBJ2-2, the V gene TRBV6-1, with no clear D. The length of the CDR3 is 14 residues. Germline values: CDR1 MNHNS, CDR2 SASEGT. The V end lost 8 bases, the J end lost 5 bases, and 15 bases lay between the germline ends.

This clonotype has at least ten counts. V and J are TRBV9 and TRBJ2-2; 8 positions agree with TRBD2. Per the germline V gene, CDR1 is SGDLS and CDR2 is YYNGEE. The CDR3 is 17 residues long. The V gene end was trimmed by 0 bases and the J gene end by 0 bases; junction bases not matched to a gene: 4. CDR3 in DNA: TGTGCCAGCAGCGTAGAGATTAGCGGGGCGAACACCGGGGAGCTGTTTTTT. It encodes CASSVEISGANTGELFF.

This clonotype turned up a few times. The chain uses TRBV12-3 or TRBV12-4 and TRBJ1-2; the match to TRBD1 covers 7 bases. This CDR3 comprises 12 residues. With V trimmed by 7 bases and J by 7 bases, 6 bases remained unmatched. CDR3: CASTWQGGGYTF. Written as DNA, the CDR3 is TGTGCCAGCACCTGGCAGGGGGGTGGCTACACCTTC.

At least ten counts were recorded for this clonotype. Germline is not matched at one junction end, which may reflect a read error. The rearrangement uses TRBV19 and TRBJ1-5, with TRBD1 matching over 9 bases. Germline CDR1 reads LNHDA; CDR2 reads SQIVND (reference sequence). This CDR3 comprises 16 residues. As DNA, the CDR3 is TGTGCCAGTGGTATAGACCGGGACAGGGAAACTCAGCCCCAGCATTTT. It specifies CASGIDRDRETQPQHF.

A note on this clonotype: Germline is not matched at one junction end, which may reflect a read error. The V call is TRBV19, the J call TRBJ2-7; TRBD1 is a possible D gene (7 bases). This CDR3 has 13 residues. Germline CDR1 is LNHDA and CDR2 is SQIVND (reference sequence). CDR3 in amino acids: CASSTGQDYEQSF. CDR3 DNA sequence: TGTGCCAGTAGTACCGGACAGGACTACGAGCAGTCCTTC.